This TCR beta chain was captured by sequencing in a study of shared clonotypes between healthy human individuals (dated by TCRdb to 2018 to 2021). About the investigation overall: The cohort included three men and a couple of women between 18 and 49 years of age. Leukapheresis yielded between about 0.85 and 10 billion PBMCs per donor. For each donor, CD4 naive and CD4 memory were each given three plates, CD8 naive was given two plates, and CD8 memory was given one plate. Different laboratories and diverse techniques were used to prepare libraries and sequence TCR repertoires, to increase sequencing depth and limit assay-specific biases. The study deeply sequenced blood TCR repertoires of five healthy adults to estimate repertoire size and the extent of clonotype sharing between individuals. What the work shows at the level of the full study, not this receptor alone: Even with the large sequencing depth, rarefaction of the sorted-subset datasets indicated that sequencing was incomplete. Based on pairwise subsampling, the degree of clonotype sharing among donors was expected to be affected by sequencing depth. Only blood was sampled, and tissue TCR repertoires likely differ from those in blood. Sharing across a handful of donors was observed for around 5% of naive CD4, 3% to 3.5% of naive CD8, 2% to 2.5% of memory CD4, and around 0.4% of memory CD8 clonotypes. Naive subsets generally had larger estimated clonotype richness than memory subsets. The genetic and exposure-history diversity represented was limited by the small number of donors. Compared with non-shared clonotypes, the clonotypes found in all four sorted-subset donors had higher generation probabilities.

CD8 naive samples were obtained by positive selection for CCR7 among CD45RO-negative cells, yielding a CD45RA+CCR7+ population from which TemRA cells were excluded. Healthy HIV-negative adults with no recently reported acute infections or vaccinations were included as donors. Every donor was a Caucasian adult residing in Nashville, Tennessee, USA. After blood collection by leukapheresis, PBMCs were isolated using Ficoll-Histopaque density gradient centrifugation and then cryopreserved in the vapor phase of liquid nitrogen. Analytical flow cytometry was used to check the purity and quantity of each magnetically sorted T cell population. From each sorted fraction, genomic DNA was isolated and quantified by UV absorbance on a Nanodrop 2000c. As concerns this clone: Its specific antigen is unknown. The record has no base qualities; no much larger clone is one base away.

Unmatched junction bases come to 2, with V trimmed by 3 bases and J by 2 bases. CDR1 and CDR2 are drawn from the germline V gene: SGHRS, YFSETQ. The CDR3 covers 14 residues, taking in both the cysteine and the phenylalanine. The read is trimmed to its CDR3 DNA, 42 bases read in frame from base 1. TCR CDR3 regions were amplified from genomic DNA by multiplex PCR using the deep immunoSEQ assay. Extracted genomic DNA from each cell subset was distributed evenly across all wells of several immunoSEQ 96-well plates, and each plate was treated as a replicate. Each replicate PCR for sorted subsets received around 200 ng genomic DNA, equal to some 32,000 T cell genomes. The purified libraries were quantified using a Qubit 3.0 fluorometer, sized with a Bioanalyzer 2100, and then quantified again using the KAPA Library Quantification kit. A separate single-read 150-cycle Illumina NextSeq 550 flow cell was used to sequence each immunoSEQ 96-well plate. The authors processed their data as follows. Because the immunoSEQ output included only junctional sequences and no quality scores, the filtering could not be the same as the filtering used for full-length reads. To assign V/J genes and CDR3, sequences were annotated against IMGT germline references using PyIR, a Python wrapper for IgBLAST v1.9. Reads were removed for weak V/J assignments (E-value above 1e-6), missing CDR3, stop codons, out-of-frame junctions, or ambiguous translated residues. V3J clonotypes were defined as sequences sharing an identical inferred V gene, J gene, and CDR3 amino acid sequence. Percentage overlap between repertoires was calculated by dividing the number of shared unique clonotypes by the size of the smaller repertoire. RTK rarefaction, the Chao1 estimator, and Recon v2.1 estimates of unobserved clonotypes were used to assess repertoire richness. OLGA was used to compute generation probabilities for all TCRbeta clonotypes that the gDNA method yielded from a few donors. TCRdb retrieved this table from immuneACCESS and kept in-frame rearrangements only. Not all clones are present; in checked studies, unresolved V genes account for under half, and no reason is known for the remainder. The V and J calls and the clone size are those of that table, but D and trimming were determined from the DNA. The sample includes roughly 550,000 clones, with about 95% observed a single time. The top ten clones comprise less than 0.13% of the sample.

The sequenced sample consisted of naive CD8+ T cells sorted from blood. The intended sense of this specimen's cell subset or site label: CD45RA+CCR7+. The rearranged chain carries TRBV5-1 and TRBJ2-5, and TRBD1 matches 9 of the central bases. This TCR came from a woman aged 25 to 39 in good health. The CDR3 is CASSSGQGQETQYF. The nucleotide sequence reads TGCGCCAGCAGCTCGGGACAGGGACAAGAGACCCAGTACTTC.